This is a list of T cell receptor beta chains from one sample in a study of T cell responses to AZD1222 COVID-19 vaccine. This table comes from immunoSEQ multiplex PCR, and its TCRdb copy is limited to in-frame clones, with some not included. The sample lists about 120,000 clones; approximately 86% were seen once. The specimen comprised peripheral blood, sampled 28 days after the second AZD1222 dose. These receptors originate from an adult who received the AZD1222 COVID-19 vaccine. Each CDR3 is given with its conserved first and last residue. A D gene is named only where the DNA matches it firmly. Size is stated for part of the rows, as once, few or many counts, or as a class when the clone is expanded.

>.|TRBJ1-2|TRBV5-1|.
TGCGCCAGCACCATTGGGATTGAGATAGGTCAAGCGAACTATGGCTACACCTTC
CASTIGIEIGQANYGYTF
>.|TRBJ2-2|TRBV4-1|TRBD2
TGCGCCAGCAGCCAAGAACTAGCGGGAGTGGCCGGGGAGCTGTTTTTT
CASSQELAGVAGELFF
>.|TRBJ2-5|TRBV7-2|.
TGTGCCAGCAGCTTAACGCAGGGACGAGAGACCCAGTACTTC
CASSLTQGRETQYF
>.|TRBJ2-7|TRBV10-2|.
TGCGCCAGCAGTGCGAGGGGAGAACTCTCCTACGAGCAGTACTTC
CASSARGELSYEQYF
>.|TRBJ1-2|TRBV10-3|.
TGTGCCATCAGTGATCTCTGGGCCAGGGGCTATGGCTACACCTTC
CAISDLWARGYGYTF
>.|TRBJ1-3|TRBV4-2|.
TGTGCCAGCAGCCAAACATGGGACTCTGGAAACACCATATATTTT
CASSQTWDSGNTIYF
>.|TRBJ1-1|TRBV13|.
TGTGCCAGCAGCTTAGGCCTTGGGGTGAACACTGAAGCTTTCTTT
CASSLGLGVNTEAFF
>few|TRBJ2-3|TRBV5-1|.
TGCGCCAGCAGCCCCTATCGAACAGATACGCAGTATTTT
CASSPYRTDTQYF
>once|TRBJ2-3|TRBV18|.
TGTGCCAGCTCACCAAACAGCCGAACAGATACGCAGTATTTT
CASSPNSRTDTQYF
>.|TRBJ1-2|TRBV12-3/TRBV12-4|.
TGTGCCAGCAGTATTATACGGGGTGGCTACACCTTC
CASSIIRGGYTF
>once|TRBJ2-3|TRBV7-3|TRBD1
TGTGCCAGCAGCCAGAACCCGGGACAGAGCACAGATACGCAGTATTTT
CASSQNPGQSTDTQYF
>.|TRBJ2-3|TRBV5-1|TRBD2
TGCGCCAGCAGCTTGGCTAGCGGAGGCGAATATTTT
CASSLASGGEYF
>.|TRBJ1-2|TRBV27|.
TGTGCCGCCAGGGGAACTAACTATGGCTACACCTTC
CAARGTNYGYTF
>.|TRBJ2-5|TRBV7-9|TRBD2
TGTGCCAGCAGCTTGGGACTAGCGGGCATACAAGAGACCCAGTACTTC
CASSLGLAGIQETQYF
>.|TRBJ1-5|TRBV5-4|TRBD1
TGTGCCAGCAGCCTCGGGACAGGGGTGAACCAGCCCCAGCATTTT
CASSLGTGVNQPQHF
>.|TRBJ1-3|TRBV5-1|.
TGCGCCAGCAGCTTGTGGGACAACTCTGGAAACACCATATATTTT
CASSLWDNSGNTIYF
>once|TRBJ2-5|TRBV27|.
TGTGCCAGCAGTTTCAGTTTCGGGGGTCAAGAGACCCAGTACTTC
CASSFSFGGQETQYF
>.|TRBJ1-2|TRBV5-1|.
TGCGCCAGCAGCAGAAGGGACGGCCTTGGGGACTATGGCTACACCTTC
CASSRRDGLGDYGYTF
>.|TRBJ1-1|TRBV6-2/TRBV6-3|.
TGTGCCAGCAGCCCGAACACTGAAGCTTTCTTT
CASSPNTEAFF
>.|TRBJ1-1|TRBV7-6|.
TGTGCCAGCAGCCTAACCGGGGGACCTGAAGCTTTCTTT
CASSLTGGPEAFF
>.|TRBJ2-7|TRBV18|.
TGTGCCAGCTCACCACGCGACAGCCTCCTCGGTGGCGAGCAGTACTTC
CASSPRDSLLGGEQYF
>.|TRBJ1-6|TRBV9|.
TGTGCCAGCAGTGGGGGACTCGAGAATTCACCCCTCCACTTT
CASSGGLENSPLHF
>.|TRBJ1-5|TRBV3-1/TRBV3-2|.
TGTGCCAGCAGCCAAGATACGACACATCAGCCCCAGCATTTT
CASSQDTTHQPQHF